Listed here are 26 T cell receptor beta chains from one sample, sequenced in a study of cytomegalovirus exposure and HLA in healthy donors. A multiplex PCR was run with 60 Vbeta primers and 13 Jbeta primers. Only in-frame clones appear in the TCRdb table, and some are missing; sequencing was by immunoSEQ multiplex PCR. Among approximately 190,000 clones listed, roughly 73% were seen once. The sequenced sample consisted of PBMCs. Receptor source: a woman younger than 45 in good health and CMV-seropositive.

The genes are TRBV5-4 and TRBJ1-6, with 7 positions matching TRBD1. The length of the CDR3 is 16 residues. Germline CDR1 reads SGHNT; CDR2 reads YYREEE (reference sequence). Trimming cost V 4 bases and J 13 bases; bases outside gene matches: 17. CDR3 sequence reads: CASSGNPDRAVGPLHF. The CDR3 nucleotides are TGTGCCAGCAGCGGGAACCCCGACAGGGCTGTCGGGCCCCTCCACTTT.

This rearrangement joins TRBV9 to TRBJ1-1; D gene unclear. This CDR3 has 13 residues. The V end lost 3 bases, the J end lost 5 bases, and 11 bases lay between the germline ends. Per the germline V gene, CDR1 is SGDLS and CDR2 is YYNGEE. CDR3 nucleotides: TGTGCCAGCAGCGGACCCTCTAGGACTGAAGCTTTCTTT. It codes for CASSGPSRTEAFF.

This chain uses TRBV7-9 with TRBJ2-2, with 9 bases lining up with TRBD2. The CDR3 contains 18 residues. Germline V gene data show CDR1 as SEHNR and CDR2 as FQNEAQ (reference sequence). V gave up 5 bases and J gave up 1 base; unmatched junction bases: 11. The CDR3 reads CASSPVGTSRRNTGELFF. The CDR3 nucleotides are TGTGCCAGCAGCCCCGTCGGGACTAGCCGAAGGAACACCGGGGAGCTGTTTTTT.

CDR3 sequence (DNA): TGTGCCAGCAGCTCCTCTGGTGGACAGCTTTCTGAAGCTTTCTTT. Residues: CASSSSGGQLSEAFF. The V and J genes are TRBV2 and TRBJ1-1; D may be TRBD1 (6 bases). With 6 bases removed from V and 6 bases from J, the gap between germline ends came to 20 bases. Germline values: CDR1 SNHLY, CDR2 FYNNEI. CDR3 size: 15 residues.

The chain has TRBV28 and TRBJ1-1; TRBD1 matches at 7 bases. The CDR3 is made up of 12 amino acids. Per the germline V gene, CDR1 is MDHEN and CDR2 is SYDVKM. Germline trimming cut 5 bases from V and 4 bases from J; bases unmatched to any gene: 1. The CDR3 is CASSQGGTEAFF. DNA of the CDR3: TGTGCCAGCAGTCAGGGGGGCACTGAAGCTTTCTTT.

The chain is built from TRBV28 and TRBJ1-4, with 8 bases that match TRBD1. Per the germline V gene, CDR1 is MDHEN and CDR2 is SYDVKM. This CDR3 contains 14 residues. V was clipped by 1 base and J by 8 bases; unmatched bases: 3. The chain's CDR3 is CASSLSDREEKLFF. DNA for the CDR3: TGTGCCAGCAGTTTATCGGACAGGGAAGAAAAACTGTTTTTT.

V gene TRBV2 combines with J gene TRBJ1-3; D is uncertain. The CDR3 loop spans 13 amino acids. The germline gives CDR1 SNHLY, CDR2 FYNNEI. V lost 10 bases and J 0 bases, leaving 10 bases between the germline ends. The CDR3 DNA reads TGTGCCACCTCAGGTGGCTCTGGAAACACCATATATTTT. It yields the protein CATSGGSGNTIYF.

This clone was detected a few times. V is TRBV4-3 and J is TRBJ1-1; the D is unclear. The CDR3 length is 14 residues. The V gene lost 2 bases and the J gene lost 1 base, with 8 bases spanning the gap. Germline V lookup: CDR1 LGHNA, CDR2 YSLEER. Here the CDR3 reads CASSQITTNTEAFF. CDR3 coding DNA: TGCGCCAGCAGCCAAATTACAACGAACACTGAAGCTTTCTTT.

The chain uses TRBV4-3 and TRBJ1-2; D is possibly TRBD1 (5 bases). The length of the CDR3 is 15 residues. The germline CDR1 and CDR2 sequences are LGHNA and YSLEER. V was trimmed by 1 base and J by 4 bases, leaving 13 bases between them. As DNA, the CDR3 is TGCGCCAGCAGCCAAGTGCTGGGACTTAGCTATGGCTACACCTTC. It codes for CASSQVLGLSYGYTF.

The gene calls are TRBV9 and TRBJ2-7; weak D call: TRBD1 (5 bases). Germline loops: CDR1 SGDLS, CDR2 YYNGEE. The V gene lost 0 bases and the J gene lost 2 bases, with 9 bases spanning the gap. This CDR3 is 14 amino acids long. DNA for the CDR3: TGTGCCAGCAGCGTAGGACCCAGGGCCTACGAGCAGTACTTC. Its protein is CASSVGPRAYEQYF.

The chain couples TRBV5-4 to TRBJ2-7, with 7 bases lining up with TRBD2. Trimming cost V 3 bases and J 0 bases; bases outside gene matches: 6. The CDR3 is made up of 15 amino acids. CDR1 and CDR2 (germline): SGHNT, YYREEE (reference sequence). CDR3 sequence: CASSSPSGASYEQYF. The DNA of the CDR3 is TGTGCCAGCAGCTCTCCGAGCGGGGCCTCCTACGAGCAGTACTTC.

CDR3 amino acids: CASSALDLSPLHF. The CDR3 DNA reads as TGTGCCAGCAGCGCTCTCGACTTGTCACCCCTCCACTTT. The gene calls are TRBV9 and TRBJ1-6; D is undetermined. The CDR3 sequence is 13 residues long. V dropped 3 bases and J dropped 10 bases, with 11 bases sitting between them. Germline lookup yields CDR1 SGDLS and CDR2 YYNGEE.

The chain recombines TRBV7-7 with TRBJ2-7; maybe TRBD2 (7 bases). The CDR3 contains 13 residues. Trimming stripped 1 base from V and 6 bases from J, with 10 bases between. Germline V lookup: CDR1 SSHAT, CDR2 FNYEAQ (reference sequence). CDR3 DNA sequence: TGTGCCAGCAGCTTAGAGGGGGGGGGCGAGCAGTACTTC. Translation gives CASSLEGGGEQYF.

The CDR3: CASSPSQGGGTEAFF. The CDR3 nucleotides read TGTGCCAGCTCACCTTCGCAGGGGGGTGGGACTGAAGCTTTCTTT. The V gene is TRBV18, the J gene TRBJ1-1, with 7 bases that match TRBD1. V shed 3 bases, J shed 5 bases, and the junction held 9 bases outside the gene matches. Germline values: CDR1 KGHSH, CDR2 LQKENI. CDR3 length: 15 amino acids.

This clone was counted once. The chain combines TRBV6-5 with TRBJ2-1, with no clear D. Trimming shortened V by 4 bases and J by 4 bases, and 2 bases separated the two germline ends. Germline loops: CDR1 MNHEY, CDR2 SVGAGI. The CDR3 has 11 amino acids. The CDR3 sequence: CASSLYNEQFF. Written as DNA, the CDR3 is TGTGCCAGCAGTTTATACAATGAGCAGTTCTTC.

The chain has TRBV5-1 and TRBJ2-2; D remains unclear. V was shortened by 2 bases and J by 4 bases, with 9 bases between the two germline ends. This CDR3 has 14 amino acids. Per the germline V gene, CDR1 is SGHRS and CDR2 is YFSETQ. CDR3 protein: CASSFPAGTGELFF. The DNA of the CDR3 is TGCGCCAGCAGCTTCCCAGCAGGCACCGGGGAGCTGTTTTTT.

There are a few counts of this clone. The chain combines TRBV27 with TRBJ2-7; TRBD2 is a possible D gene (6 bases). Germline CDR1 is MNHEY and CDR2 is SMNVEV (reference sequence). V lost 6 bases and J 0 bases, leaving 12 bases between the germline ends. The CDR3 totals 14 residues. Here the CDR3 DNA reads TGTGCCAGCAGGGCCTGGGACTTCTCCTACGAGCAGTACTTC. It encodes CASRAWDFSYEQYF.

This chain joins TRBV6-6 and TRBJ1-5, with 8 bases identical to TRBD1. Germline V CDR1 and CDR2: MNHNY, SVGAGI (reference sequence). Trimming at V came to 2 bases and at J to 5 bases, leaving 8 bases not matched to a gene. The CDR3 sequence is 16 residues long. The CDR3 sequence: CASSYVAGGVDQPQHF. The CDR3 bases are TGTGCCAGCAGTTACGTGGCAGGGGGCGTAGATCAGCCCCAGCATTTT.

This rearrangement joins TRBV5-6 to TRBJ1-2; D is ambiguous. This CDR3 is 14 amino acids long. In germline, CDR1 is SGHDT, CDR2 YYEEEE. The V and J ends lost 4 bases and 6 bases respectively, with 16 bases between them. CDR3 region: CASSLDFTAHGYTF. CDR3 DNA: TGTGCCAGCAGCCTAGACTTCACTGCACATGGCTACACCTTC.

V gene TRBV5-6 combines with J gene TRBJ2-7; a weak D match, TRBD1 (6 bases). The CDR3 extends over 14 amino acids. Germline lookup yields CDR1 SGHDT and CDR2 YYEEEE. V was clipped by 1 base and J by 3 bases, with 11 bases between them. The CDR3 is CASSLTGPYYEQYF. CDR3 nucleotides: TGTGCCAGCAGCTTGACAGGGCCCTACTACGAGCAGTACTTC.

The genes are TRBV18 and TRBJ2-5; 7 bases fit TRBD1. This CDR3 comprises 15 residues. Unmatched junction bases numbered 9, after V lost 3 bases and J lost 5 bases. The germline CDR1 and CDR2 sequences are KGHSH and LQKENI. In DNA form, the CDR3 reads TGTGCCAGCTCACCCGGAACAGGGGTCGGGGAGACCCAGTACTTC. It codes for CASSPGTGVGETQYF.

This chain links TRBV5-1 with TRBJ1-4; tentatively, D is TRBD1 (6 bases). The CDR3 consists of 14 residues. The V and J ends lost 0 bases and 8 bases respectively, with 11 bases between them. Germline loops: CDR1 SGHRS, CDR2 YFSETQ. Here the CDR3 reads CASSLGPGEEKLFF. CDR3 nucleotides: TGCGCCAGCAGCTTGGGGCCAGGGGAAGAAAAACTGTTTTTT.

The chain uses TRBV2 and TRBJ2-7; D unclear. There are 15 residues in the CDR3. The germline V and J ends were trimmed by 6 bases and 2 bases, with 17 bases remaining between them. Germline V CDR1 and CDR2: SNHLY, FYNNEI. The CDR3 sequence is CASSQTSEWAYEQYF. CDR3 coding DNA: TGTGCCAGCAGCCAAACATCGGAGTGGGCCTACGAGCAGTACTTC.

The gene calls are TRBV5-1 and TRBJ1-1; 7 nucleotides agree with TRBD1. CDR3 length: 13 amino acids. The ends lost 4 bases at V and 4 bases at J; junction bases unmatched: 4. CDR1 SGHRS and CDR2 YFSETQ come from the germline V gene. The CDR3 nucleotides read TGCGCCAGCAGCCCACAGGGGACCACTGAAGCTTTCTTT. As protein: CASSPQGTTEAFF. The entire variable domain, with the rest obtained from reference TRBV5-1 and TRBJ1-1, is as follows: KAGVTQTPRYLIKTRGQQVTLSCSPISGHRSVSWYQQTPGQGLQFLFEYFSETQRNKGNFPGRFSGRQFSNSRSEMNVSTLELGDSALYLCASSPQGTTEAFFGQGTRLTVV.

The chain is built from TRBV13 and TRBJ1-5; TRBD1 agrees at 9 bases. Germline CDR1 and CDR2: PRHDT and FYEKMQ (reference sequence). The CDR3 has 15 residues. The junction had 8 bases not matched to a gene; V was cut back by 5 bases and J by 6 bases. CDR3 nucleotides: TGTGCCAGCAGCAAAACAGGGGGCTTGGGTCAGCCCCAGCATTTT. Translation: CASSKTGGLGQPQHF.

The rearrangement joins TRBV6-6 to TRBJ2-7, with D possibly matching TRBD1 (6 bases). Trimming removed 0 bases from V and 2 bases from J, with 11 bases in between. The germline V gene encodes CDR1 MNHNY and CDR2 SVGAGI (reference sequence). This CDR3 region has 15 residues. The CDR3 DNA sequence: TGTGCCAGCAGTTACTCGACAGGCGATACCTACGAGCAGTACTTC. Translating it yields CASSYSTGDTYEQYF.